This TCR beta chain originates from a study of blood T cells in healthy people across ages (dated by TCRdb to between 2015 and 2017). In the study overall: Template switching captured roughly one uniquely barcoded TCR beta cDNA molecule per two T cells in model experiments. Using deep sequencing normalized with unique cDNA molecular identifiers, the study measured how TCR beta repertoire diversity changes with age. Four age groups were formed from the donors: young (average around 15 years), middle-aged (approximately 40), aged (62) and long-lived (more than 75). To avoid experimental bias, donors of different ages were spread randomly across the sequencing lanes. Using the same blood draw, the study looked at two additional independent replicas of 1 million unique cDNA reads for two donors, one aged 18 to 30 and the other aged 80 or older.

On this clonotype: Its target antigen remains unknown. Base qualities are not recorded, but no much larger clone differs from it by a single base.

The cysteine opens and the phenylalanine closes a CDR3 of 21 amino acids. Left in the record is the CDR3 DNA by itself, 63 bases read in frame from the first base. For CDR1 and CDR2, the germline V gene (reference sequence) lists MNHEY and SMNVEV. V loses 0 bases, J loses 0 bases, and the germline ends lie 25 bases apart. The paper's findings and limits, for the study overall: Because profiling used bulk unsorted PBMCs, naive and antigen-experienced compartments could not be compared conclusively. Observed TCR beta diversity correlated strongly with the percentage of naive T cells measured by flow cytometry. Observed TCR beta diversity per million T cells fell roughly linearly with age, and a significant reduction was already apparent by age roughly 41. Donor CMV infection status was unknown, potentially confounding age-related changes in expanded clonotypes. Estimates of total diversity based on one million sequenced T cells were considered lower bounds and underestimates. Compared with the aged group, the long-lived group had more naive CD4+ T cells, fewer expanded clones and increased TCR diversity, a pattern suggesting age selection.

The library was made by 5' RACE. These reads were obtained on an Illumina HiSeq 2500. A second PCR of about 7 to 12 cycles was run with a J-beta primer mix and a sample-barcoded 5' primer. Each TCR beta cDNA molecule received a unique molecular identifier from a template-switch 5' adaptor carrying 12 random nucleotides. Each sample yielded at least 3 million CDR3-containing paired-end reads. All of the RNA was converted into first-strand cDNA using the Mint cDNA synthesis kit, with a TRBC-specific oligonucleotide serving as the primer. After uracil-DNA glycosylase treatment, a first 18-cycle PCR used universal primers M1SS and BC2_uni_R on all cDNA. Processing in the source paper ran as follows. Each sample was normalized by randomly selecting 1 million high-quality reads, each carrying a distinct molecular identifier. Reads with shared molecular identifiers were discarded instead of being binned into consensus sequences. CDR3 identification, clonotype clustering and error correction used MiTCR with a Q25 quality threshold and the strictest error-elimination algorithm. A nonparametric unseen species model with Euler transformation was used to estimate a lower bound on total TCR beta diversity. TCRdb reprocessed the public reads (quality trimming at Q25 with fastp, clone calling with MiXCR) and kept in-frame beta chains. Here each entry gathers all rows of one CDR3 protein and keeps the most common genes and DNA. TCRdb, not the original authors, processed these V and J calls. This sample is represented by 1.5 million to 2 million distinct CDR3 sequences; 34% of them were singletons. The ten largest make up about 11% of the sample.

Systemically healthy Caucasian individuals from Russia, around 38 in total and aged roughly 6 to 100 years, were included as donors. Approximately 9.3 milliliters of peripheral blood were collected from each donor into EDTA-treated Vacutainer tubes. Ficoll-Paque density-gradient centrifugation was used to isolate PBMCs, with at least 6.5 million per sample. Trizol reagent was used to extract total RNA from PBMCs, with at least 6 micrograms per sample. Naive CD45RAhigh/CD27high T cell percentages were measured by flow cytometry on a PBMC aliquot from every donor. The sequenced sample was blood. The receptor's source is a woman aged 25 to 45 in good health. Recombination connected TRBV27 to TRBJ2-3; 6 matching bases give a weak D call of TRBD2. The nucleotides read TGTGCCAGCAGTTTATCGCCTGTGAGTCACAGGAGGGCAGCCAGCACAGATACGCAGTATTTT. This encodes CASSLSPVSHRRAASTDTQYF.